This TCR beta chain was identified in a study of T-cell memory formation after mild COVID-19. Findings of the study overall: The pre-infection memory compartment contained some responding clones, suggesting cross-reactive memory joined.

The CDR3 loop spans 16 amino acids. Germline-derived CDR1 and CDR2 are MNHNS and SASEGT. Trimming at V came to 4 bases and at J to 1 base, leaving 6 bases not matched to a gene. TCRdb re-called the 5' RACE reads with MiXCR, one entry per CDR3 protein. Of under 450,000 distinct CDR3 sequences listed, less than 25% are singletons. This clonotype was observed a few times. The antigen is unknown. V is TRBV6-1 and J is TRBJ1-1; TRBD1 aligns across 10 bases. This clonotype was obtained from an adult woman who had mild COVID-19 (a few samples of this study predate the infection). Cell type and time point are not known. The specimen sequenced was PBMCs or a T cell subset sorted from them (not recorded which). CDR3 bases: TGTGCCAGCAGTGGGGGACAGGGGACGCCGAACACTGAAGCTTTCTTT. It encodes CASSGGQGTPNTEAFF.